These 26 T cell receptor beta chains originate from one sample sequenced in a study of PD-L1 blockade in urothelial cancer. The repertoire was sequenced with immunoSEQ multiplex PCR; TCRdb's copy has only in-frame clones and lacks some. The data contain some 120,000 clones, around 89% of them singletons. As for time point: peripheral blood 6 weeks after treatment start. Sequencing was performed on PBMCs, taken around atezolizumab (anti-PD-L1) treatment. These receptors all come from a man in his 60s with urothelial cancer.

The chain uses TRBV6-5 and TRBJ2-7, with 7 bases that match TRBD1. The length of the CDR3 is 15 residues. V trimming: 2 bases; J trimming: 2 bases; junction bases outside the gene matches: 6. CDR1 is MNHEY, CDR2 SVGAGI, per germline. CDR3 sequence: CASSYTPRGPYEQYF. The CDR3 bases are TGTGCCAGCAGTTACACCCCTAGGGGGCCCTACGAGCAGTACTTC.

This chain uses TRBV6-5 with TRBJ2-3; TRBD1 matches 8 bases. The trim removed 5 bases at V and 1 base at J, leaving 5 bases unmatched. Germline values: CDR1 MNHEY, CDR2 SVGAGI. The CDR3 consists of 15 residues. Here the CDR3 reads CASSRQGFGTDTQYF. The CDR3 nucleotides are TGTGCCAGCAGTCGACAGGGGTTCGGCACAGATACGCAGTATTTT.

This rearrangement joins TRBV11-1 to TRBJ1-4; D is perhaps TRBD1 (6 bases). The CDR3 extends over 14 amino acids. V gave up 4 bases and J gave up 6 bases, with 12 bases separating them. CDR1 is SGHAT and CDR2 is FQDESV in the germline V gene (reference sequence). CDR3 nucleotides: TGTGCCAGCAGCTCGGACAGCGCCTATGAAAAACTGTTTTTT. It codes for CASSSDSAYEKLFF.

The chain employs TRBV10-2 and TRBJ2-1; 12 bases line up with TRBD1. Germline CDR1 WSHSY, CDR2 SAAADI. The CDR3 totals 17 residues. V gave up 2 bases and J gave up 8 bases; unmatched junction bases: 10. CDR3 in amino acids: CASSEGLGDRGRYEQFF. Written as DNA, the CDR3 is TGCGCCAGCAGTGAGGGTTTGGGGGACAGGGGGCGATATGAGCAGTTCTTC.

The CDR3 region is CASSLEVGPGTDTQYF. The CDR3 nucleotides are TGTGCCAGCAGCTTAGAGGTGGGGCCGGGCACAGATACGCAGTATTTT. This chain links TRBV7-2 with TRBJ2-3; a possible D gene is TRBD1 (5 bases). CDR1 and CDR2 from the germline V gene are SGHTA and FQGNSA. CDR3 length: 16 amino acids. The germline V and J ends were trimmed by 1 base and 1 base, with 12 bases remaining between them. The entire variable domain, with the rest obtained from reference TRBV7-2 and TRBJ2-3, is as follows: GAGVSQSPSNKVTEKGKDVELRCDPISGHTALYWYRQSLGQGLEFLIYFQGNSAPDKSGLPSDRFSAERTGGSVSTLTIQRTQQEDSAVYLCASSLEVGPGTDTQYFGPGTRLTVL.

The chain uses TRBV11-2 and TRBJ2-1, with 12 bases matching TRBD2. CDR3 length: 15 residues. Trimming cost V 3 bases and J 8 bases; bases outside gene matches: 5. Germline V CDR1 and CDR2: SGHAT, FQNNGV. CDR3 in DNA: TGTGCCAGCAGCTTCCCTAGCGGGGGGGCCGATGAGCAGTTCTTC. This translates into CASSFPSGGADEQFF. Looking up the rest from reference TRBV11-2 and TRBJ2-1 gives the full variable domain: EAGVAQSPRYKIIEKRQSVAFWCNPISGHATLYWYQQILGQGPKLLIQFQNNGVVDDSQLPKDRFSAERLKGVDSTLKIQPAKLEDSAVYLCASSFPSGGADEQFFGPGTRLTVL.

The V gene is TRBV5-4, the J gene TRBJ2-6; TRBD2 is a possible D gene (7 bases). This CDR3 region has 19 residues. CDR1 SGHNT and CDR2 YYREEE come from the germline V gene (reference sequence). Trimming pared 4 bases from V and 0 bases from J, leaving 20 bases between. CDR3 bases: TGTGCCAGCAGCCGAGGGGGGGGCCCTTCCTTCTCTGGGGCCAACGTCCTGACTTTC. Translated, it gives CASSRGGGPSFSGANVLTF.

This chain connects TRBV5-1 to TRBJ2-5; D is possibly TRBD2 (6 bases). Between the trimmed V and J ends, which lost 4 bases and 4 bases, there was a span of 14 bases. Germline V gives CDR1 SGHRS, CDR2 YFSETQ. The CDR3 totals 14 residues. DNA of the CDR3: TGCGCCAGCAGCCTTCCCGGGGGAGGAGAGACCCAGTACTTC. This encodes CASSLPGGGETQYF.

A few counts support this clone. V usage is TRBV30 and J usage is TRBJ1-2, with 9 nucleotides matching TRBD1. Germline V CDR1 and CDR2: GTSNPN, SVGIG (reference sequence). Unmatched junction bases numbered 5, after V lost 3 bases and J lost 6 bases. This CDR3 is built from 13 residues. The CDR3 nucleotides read TGTGCCTGGAGGGGGACAGGGTTGGATGGCTACACCTTC. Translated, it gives CAWRGTGLDGYTF.

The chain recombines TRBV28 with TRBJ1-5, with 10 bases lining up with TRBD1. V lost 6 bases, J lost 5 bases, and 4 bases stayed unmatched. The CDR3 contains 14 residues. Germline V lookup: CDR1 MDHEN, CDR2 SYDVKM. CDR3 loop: CASRGQGGHQPQHF. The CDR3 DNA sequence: TGTGCCAGCAGAGGACAGGGGGGCCATCAGCCCCAGCATTTT.

Here the CDR3 DNA reads TGTGCCAGCAGCCAAGGGGGGGTCCGAAACATTCAGTACTTC. It specifies CASSQGGVRNIQYF. The V gene is TRBV5-8, the J gene TRBJ2-4; D is perhaps TRBD2 (7 bases). The germline V and J ends were trimmed by 4 bases and 6 bases, with 14 bases remaining between them. Germline V gene data show CDR1 as SGHTS and CDR2 as YDEGEE. CDR3 length equals 14 residues.

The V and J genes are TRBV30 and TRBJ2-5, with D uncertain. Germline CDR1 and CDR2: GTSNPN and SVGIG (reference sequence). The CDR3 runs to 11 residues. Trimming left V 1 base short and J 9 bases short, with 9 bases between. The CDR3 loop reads CAWSGGEAQYF. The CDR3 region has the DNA TGTGCCTGGAGTGGTGGAGAAGCCCAGTACTTC.

The CDR3 region is CASSLAEGSETQYF. The CDR3 coding sequence is TGCGCCAGCAGCTTGGCGGAGGGGTCAGAGACCCAGTACTTC. The V and J genes are TRBV5-1 and TRBJ2-5; D might be TRBD2 (6 bases). The CDR3 totals 14 residues. Trimming stripped 0 bases from V and 4 bases from J, with 10 bases between. Germline lookup yields CDR1 SGHRS and CDR2 YFSETQ.

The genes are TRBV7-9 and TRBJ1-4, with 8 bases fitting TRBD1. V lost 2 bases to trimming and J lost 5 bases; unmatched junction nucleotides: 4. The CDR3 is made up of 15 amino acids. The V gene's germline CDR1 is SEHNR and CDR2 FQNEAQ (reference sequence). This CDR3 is CASSLSSGGNEKLFF. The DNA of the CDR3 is TGTGCCAGCAGCTTAAGTTCAGGGGGCAATGAAAAACTGTTTTTT.

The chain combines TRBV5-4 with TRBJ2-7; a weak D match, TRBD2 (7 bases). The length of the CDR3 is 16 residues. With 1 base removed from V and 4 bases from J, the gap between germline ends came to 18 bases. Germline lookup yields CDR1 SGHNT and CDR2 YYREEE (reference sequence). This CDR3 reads CASSLSGRGPKYEQYF. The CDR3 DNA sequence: TGTGCCAGCAGCTTGAGTGGGCGGGGGCCTAAGTACGAGCAGTACTTC.

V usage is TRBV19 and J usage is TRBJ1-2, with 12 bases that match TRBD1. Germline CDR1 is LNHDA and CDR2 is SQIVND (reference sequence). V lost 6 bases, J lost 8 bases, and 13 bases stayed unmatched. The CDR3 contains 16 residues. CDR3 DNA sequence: TGTGCCAGTAGCTTGGTCCCGGGACAGGGGGCCGACGGCTACACCTTC. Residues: CASSLVPGQGADGYTF.

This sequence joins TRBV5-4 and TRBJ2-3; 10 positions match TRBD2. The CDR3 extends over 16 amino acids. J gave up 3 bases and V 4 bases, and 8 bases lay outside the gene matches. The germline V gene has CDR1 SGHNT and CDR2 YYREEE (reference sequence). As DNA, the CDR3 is TGTGCCAGCAGCCCAGTAGCGGGGGGTTGGACAGATACGCAGTATTTT. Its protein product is CASSPVAGGWTDTQYF.

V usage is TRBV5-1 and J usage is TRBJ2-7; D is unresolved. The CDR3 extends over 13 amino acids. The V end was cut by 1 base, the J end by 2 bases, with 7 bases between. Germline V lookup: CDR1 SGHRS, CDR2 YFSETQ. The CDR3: CASSLSPAYEQYF. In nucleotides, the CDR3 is TGCGCCAGCAGCTTGAGCCCTGCCTACGAGCAGTACTTC.

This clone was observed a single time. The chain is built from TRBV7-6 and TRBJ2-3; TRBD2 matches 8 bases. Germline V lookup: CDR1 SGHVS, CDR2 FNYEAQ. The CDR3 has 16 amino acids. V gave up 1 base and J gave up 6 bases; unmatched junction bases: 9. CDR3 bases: TGTGCCAGCAGCTTAGGCAGCGGGGGCCCTAGGGATACGCAGTATTTT. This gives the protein CASSLGSGGPRDTQYF.

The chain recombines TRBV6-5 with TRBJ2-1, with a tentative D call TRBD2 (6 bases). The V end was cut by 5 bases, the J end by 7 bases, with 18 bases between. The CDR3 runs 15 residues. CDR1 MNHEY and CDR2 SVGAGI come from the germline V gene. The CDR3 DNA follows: TGTGCCAGCAGTCAGCGACTAGGGATGGGGAATGAGCAGTTCTTC. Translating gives CASSQRLGMGNEQFF.

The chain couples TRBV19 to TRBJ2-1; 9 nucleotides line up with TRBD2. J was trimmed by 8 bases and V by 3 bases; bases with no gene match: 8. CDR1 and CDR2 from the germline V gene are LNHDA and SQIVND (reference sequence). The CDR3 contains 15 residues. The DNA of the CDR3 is TGTGCCAGTAGTATTGGGACTAGCACAATCGATGAGCAGTTCTTC. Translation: CASSIGTSTIDEQFF.

Written as DNA, the CDR3 is TGTGCCAGCAGTTGGGGCAGGGGGGACGAGGAGCCCCAGCATTTT. Protein sequence: CASSWGRGDEEPQHF. This chain links TRBV28 with TRBJ1-5; TRBD1 aligns across 7 bases. The ends lost 4 bases at V and 8 bases at J; junction bases unmatched: 11. CDR3 length: 15 amino acids. The germline V gene encodes CDR1 MDHEN and CDR2 SYDVKM.

The CDR3 loop is CASSSDGQGSNTGELFF. The DNA for the CDR3 is TGTGCCAGCAGCTCGGACGGACAGGGCTCGAACACCGGGGAGCTGTTTTTT. The gene calls are TRBV7-3 and TRBJ2-2; 8 nucleotides match TRBD1. The length of the CDR3 is 17 residues. The germline gives CDR1 SGHTA, CDR2 FQGTGA. V shed 4 bases, J shed 0 bases, and the junction held 7 bases outside the gene matches.

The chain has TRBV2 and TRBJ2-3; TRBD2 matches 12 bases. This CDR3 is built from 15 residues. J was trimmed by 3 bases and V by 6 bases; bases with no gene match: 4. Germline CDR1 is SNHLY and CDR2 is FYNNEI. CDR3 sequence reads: CASSGLAGHTDTQYF. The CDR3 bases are TGTGCCAGCAGCGGACTAGCGGGACATACAGATACGCAGTATTTT.

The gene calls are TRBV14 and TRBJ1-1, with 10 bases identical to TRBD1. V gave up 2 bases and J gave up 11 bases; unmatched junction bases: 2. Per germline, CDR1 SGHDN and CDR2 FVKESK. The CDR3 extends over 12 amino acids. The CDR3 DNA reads TGTGCCAGCAGCCAATCGGACAGGGGGGCTTTCTTT. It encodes CASSQSDRGAFF.

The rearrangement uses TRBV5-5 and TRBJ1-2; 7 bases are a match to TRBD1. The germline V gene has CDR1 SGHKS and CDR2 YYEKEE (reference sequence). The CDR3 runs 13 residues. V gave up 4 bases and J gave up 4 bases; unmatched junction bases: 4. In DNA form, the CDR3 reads TGTGCCAGCAGCCGCCGGGACAGCTATGGCTACACCTTC. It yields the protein CASSRRDSYGYTF.